This T cell receptor beta chain was profiled in a study of human thymus T cells (dated by TCRdb to the early 2020s). Regarding the study in general: TCR alpha and beta repertoires from fewer than ten infant thymus samples and four related peripheral blood samples were characterized in the study. Donor ages ranging from about 7 to 250 days were recorded, and over 5 male and a couple of female infants were included in the cohort. Paper-wide results and their limitations: V and J gene segment usage appeared biased in both thymic and peripheral blood repertoires. On average, roughly 800,000 unique TCRB clonotypes were obtained from thymus samples, compared with roughly 89,000 from blood samples.

Donors were immunologically healthy infants undergoing open corrective cardiac surgery for congenital heart defects in Finland. During surgery, a small about 0.5-1 mL aliquot of peripheral blood was collected from four of the eight donors. For blood samples, genomic DNA was extracted from all available leukocytes instead of from a fixed number of cells. ACK lysis buffer was used to clear erythrocytes from the blood, and the leukocytes were then kept as pellets at -70 degrees C. Genomic DNA was extracted from frozen cell pellets with a QIAsymphony instrument. The germline V and J ends show losses of 3 bases and 6 bases respectively, and no gene match explains 10 bases of the junction. The CDR3 covers 16 residues, taking in both the cysteine and the phenylalanine. The kept DNA is CDR3 alone, 48 bases in frame from the first base. CDR1 and CDR2 (SGHVS, FQNEAQ) derive from the germline V gene. To note about this clone: The antigen it recognizes is unknown. Per-base qualities were not stored, and no clone one base away is much larger.

The immunoSEQ multiplex PCR assay was used to amplify the TCRB and TCRAD loci from a standardized amount of quality-controlled genomic DNA. Amplicons spanned the V(D)J region at a length sufficient to cover the CDR3 and identify V and J genes. Amplicon sequencing was performed on an Illumina platform through the commercial immunoSEQ service. Per the authors' processing: Primer bias and sequencing errors were corrected as previously described, and TCRAD and TCRB definitions were based on the IMGT database. Analysis of the repertoires was done with immunoSEQ Analyzer 3.0 and VDJTools and included basic statistics, V/J segment usage, diversity estimates, rarefaction and pairwise overlap. To estimate diversity, the Chao1, ChaoE, Efron-Thisted, Shannon and inverse Simpson indices were applied, and diversity was also estimated on datasets down-sampled to the smallest sample. Repertoire overlap used strict matching of CDR3 nucleotide sequence, V gene and J gene, with Jaccard-based multidimensional scaling clustering. What TCRdb holds here is the immuneACCESS table cut down to in-frame rearrangements. Part of the clones is not present; checked against another copy, under half of the missing clones reflect an unresolved V gene, and the others are unexplained. That table is the source of V, J and clone size, and D and trimming were worked out from the DNA. The sample includes tens of thousands of clones, with 94% observed a single time. More than 0.1% of the sample goes to the ten largest clones.

The origin of this receptor is a boy in the first two years of life with a congenital heart defect but otherwise immunologically healthy. The sequencing sample was made of blood. The sequence links TRBV7-8 to TRBJ1-5, with 8 bases in between that match TRBD1. For the CDR3, the sequence is CASSFLGRGRGQPQHF. The sequence in DNA is TGTGCCAGCAGCTTCTTAGGCAGGGGGCGGGGTCAGCCCCAGCATTTT.